Below, 20 T cell receptor beta chains from the same sample are listed, as sequenced in a study of blood T cell repertoires in COVID-19. Using immunoSEQ multiplex PCR, the repertoire was profiled, and TCRdb retains in-frame clones only, with some absent. The sample shows some 170,000 clones, roughly 84% of them seen only once. Material for sequencing was PBMCs or T cells enriched from blood (not recorded which). The receptors stem from a man aged 50 or older who had recovered from COVID-19.

The chain links TRBV29-1 to TRBJ2-1; no firm D call. The length of the CDR3 is 12 residues. The germline gives CDR1 SQVTM, CDR2 ANQGSEA. Between the trimmed V and J ends, which lost 4 bases and 6 bases, there was a span of 10 bases. In DNA form, the CDR3 reads TGCAGCGTTGTTTTGGGCCTCAATGAGCAGTTCTTC. Translation gives CSVVLGLNEQFF.

V is TRBV14 and J is TRBJ2-3; the match to TRBD1 covers 9 bases. This CDR3 spans 15 amino acids. V shed 2 bases and J 4 bases; nucleotides not matched to a gene: 4. Germline V gene data show CDR1 as SGHDN and CDR2 as FVKESK. The DNA for the CDR3 is TGTGCCAGCAGCCAACGGGACAGGGCCGCAGATACGCAGTATTTT. It codes for CASSQRDRAADTQYF.

V and J are TRBV19 and TRBJ1-5; no firm D call. V gave up 6 bases and J gave up 0 bases, with 12 bases separating them. The CDR3 has 15 residues. Per the germline V gene, CDR1 is LNHDA and CDR2 is SQIVND (reference sequence). CDR3 coding DNA: TGTGCCAGTAGACAGACGGTAAATAGCAATCAGCCCCAGCATTTT. Translated: CASRQTVNSNQPQHF.

The rearrangement uses TRBV27 and TRBJ1-2, with 9 nucleotides matching TRBD1. This CDR3 is 15 amino acids long. After removal of 7 bases from V and 6 bases from J, the junction contained 12 bases not matched to a gene. In germline, CDR1 is MNHEY, CDR2 SMNVEV (reference sequence). CDR3 sequence: CASNSQTGGFNGYTF. The CDR3 DNA sequence: TGTGCCAGCAACTCCCAAACAGGGGGCTTTAATGGCTACACCTTC.

V gene TRBV5-4 combines with J gene TRBJ1-1; possibly TRBD1 for D (5 bases). V lost 0 bases, J lost 2 bases, and 11 bases lay in between. Germline V gene lookup returns CDR1 SGHNT and CDR2 YYREEE (reference sequence). CDR3 size: 15 residues. In nucleotides, the CDR3 is TGTGCCAGCAGCTTGGGTTTCAGGGCCAACACTGAAGCTTTCTTT. It specifies CASSLGFRANTEAFF.

The chain has TRBV29-1 and TRBJ2-7; TRBD1 matches at 11 bases. The CDR3 totals 14 residues. Germline V gene lookup returns CDR1 SQVTM and CDR2 ANQGSEA. Unmatched junction bases numbered 7, after V lost 6 bases and J lost 3 bases. The CDR3 reads CSVTGTGGVYEQYF. The DNA for the CDR3 is TGCAGCGTGACCGGGACAGGGGGGGTCTACGAGCAGTACTTC.

The genes are TRBV5-1 and TRBJ1-1, with 7 bases identical to TRBD1. In germline, CDR1 is SGHRS, CDR2 YFSETQ. This CDR3 has 14 amino acids. Trimming at V came to 6 bases and at J to 0 bases, leaving 5 bases not matched to a gene. The CDR3: CASKAQGVNTEAFF. DNA of the CDR3: TGCGCCAGCAAAGCCCAGGGGGTGAACACTGAAGCTTTCTTT.

The rearrangement links TRBV28 to TRBJ2-7; TRBD1 aligns across 9 bases. The CDR3 loop spans 17 amino acids. Germline V gene sequence: CDR1 MDHEN, CDR2 SYDVKM. V dropped 3 bases and J dropped 1; count of bases not matched to a gene: 10. This CDR3 reads CASSFPPGTGISYEQYF. For the CDR3, the DNA is TGTGCCAGCAGTTTCCCTCCGGGGACAGGGATATCCTACGAGCAGTACTTC. Filled out from reference TRBV28 and TRBJ2-7, the complete variable domain reads DVKVTQSSRYLVKRTGEKVFLECVQDMDHENMFWYRQDPGLGLRLIYFSYDVKMKEKGDIPEGYSVSREKKERFSLILESASTNQTSMYLCASSFPPGTGISYEQYFGPGTRLTVT.

V usage is TRBV3-1 (or the pseudogene TRBV3-2) and J usage is TRBJ2-2; TRBD2 aligns across 10 bases. V shed 6 bases, J shed 7 bases, and the junction held 8 bases outside the gene matches. Germline V lookup: CDR1 LGHDT, CDR2 YNNKEL (reference sequence). There are 15 residues in the CDR3. For the CDR3, the DNA is TGTGCCAGCAGGCCCAGCGGGGGGGCCCGCGGGGAGCTGTTTTTT. Its translation is CASRPSGGARGELFF.

The chain uses TRBV5-1 and TRBJ1-2, with 9 bases matching TRBD1. Germline V lookup: CDR1 SGHRS, CDR2 YFSETQ. The CDR3 is 15 amino acids. With 0 bases clipped from V and 7 bases from J, the junction kept 7 bases outside the gene matches. CDR3 amino acids: CASSLGTGGVGGYTF. CDR3 coding DNA: TGCGCCAGCAGCTTGGGAACAGGGGGCGTAGGTGGCTACACCTTC.

Only a few counts were recorded for this clone. This chain joins TRBV6-5 and TRBJ1-6; tentatively, D is TRBD1 (5 bases). Trimming left V 2 bases short and J 10 bases short, with 15 bases between. Germline V gene lookup returns CDR1 MNHEY and CDR2 SVGAGI. CDR3 length equals 15 residues. The CDR3 DNA reads TGTGCCAGCAGTTACGTTGGTCAGGGTAAATCACCCCTCCACTTT. It codes for CASSYVGQGKSPLHF.

The table lists this clone with a few counts. This chain joins TRBV19 and TRBJ1-3, with 8 bases lining up with TRBD1. Germline lookup yields CDR1 LNHDA and CDR2 SQIVND (reference sequence). The CDR3 spans 14 residues. Germline trimming cut 8 bases from V and 4 bases from J; bases unmatched to any gene: 7. The CDR3 DNA is TGTGCCAGTCGCGGACAGGGAAGGGGAAACACCATATATTTT. Protein: CASRGQGRGNTIYF. The full variable domain, completed using reference TRBV19 and TRBJ1-3, is DGGITQSPKYLFRKEGQNVTLSCEQNLNHDAMYWYRQDPGQGLRLIYYSQIVNDFQKGDIAEGYSVSREKKESFPLTVTSAQKNPTAFYLCASRGQGRGNTIYFGEGSWLTVV.

The rearrangement uses TRBV19 and TRBJ1-2; D might be TRBD1 (5 bases). CDR3 length: 14 amino acids. From germline, CDR1 is LNHDA and CDR2 SQIVND (reference sequence). The V end lost 5 bases, the J end lost 9 bases, and 19 bases lay between the germline ends. The CDR3: CASSDRDSRPRYTF. For the CDR3, the DNA is TGTGCCAGTAGTGACCGGGACTCGCGACCCCGCTACACCTTC. The full variable domain, in which reference TRBV19 and TRBJ1-2 provide the parts outside the CDR3, is DGGITQSPKYLFRKEGQNVTLSCEQNLNHDAMYWYRQDPGQGLRLIYYSQIVNDFQKGDIAEGYSVSREKKESFPLTVTSAQKNPTAFYLCASSDRDSRPRYTFGSGTRLTVV.

The V and J genes are TRBV25-1 and TRBJ2-5, with TRBD2 matching over 7 bases. Germline trimming cut 6 bases from V and 6 bases from J; bases unmatched to any gene: 10. The CDR3 is 14 residues long. From germline, CDR1 is MGHDK and CDR2 SYGVNS. CDR3 sequence: CASSDRDYIKTQYF. CDR3 nucleotides: TGTGCCAGCAGCGACCGGGACTACATAAAGACCCAGTACTTC.

This sequence joins TRBV19 and TRBJ2-1; D is possibly TRBD1 (7 bases). The CDR3 loop spans 16 amino acids. Per germline, CDR1 LNHDA and CDR2 SQIVND (reference sequence). The V end lost 5 bases, the J end lost 0 bases, and 14 bases lay between the germline ends. This CDR3 reads CASSRGTAISYNEQFF. In DNA form, the CDR3 reads TGTGCCAGTAGTCGCGGGACAGCAATCTCCTACAATGAGCAGTTCTTC.

V is TRBV30 and J is TRBJ1-2; D is undetermined. The V end was cut by 3 bases, the J end by 5 bases, with 4 bases between. This CDR3 contains 10 residues. Germline values: CDR1 GTSNPN, CDR2 SVGIG (reference sequence). This CDR3 reads CAWRQYGYTF. The CDR3 nucleotides are TGTGCCTGGAGACAGTATGGCTACACCTTC.

Regarding this clone: Sequence at one end of the junction differs from germline and may be a read error. The rearrangement links TRBV15 to TRBJ1-4; D might be TRBD1 (6 bases). Germline V gene sequence: CDR1 LNHNV, CDR2 YYDKDF (reference sequence). The CDR3 runs to 14 residues. The CDR3 here is CATSRIRKDSLPGF. The CDR3 nucleotides read TGTGCCACCAGCAGGATAAGAAAGGACAGTTTACCTGGTTTT.

This chain links TRBV5-1 with TRBJ1-2; TRBD1 aligns across 10 bases. The CDR3 loop spans 14 amino acids. Germline CDR1 and CDR2: SGHRS and YFSETQ. V dropped 4 bases and J dropped 4; count of bases not matched to a gene: 4. The CDR3 protein is CASSLRDRGYGYTF. For the CDR3, the DNA is TGCGCCAGCAGCCTAAGGGACAGGGGCTATGGCTACACCTTC. The whole variable domain, remainder taken from reference TRBV5-1 and TRBJ1-2, is KAGVTQTPRYLIKTRGQQVTLSCSPISGHRSVSWYQQTPGQGLQFLFEYFSETQRNKGNFPGRFSGRQFSNSRSEMNVSTLELGDSALYLCASSLRDRGYGYTFGSGTRLTVV.

V gene TRBV28 combines with J gene TRBJ1-1; the match to TRBD1 covers 8 bases. This CDR3 has 12 amino acids. V trimming: 6 bases; J trimming: 4 bases; junction bases outside the gene matches: 1. Germline values: CDR1 MDHEN, CDR2 SYDVKM. The CDR3 sequence: CASSRGPTEAFF. The CDR3 DNA is TGTGCCAGCAGCAGGGGGCCCACTGAAGCTTTCTTT.

This clone was recorded only once. The V call is TRBV5-1, the J call TRBJ2-3, with 10 positions matching TRBD2. The ends lost 2 bases at V and 2 bases at J; junction bases unmatched: 8. The germline CDR1 and CDR2 sequences are SGHRS and YFSETQ. CDR3 length: 17 amino acids. The CDR3 coding sequence is TGCGCCAGCAGCTTCGGTACTGGACTAGCGGCCACAGATACGCAGTATTTT. The encoded protein is CASSFGTGLAATDTQYF.